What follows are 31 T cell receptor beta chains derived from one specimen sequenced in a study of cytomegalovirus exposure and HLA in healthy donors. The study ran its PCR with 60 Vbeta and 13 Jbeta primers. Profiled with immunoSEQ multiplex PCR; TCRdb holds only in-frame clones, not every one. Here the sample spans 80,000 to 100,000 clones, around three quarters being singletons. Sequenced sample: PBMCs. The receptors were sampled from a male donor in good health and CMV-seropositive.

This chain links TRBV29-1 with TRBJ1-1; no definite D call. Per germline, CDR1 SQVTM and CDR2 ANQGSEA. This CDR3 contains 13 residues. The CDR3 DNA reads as TGCAGTGCTCGGAGAGACTCAACATTTGAAGCTTTCTTT. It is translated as CSARRDSTFEAFF.

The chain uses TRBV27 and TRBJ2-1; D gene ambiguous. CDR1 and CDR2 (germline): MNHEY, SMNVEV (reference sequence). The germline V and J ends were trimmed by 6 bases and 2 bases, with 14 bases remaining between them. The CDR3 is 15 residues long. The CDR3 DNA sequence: TGTGCCAGCAGCCCTCTATTACCGCCCTACAATGAGCAGTTCTTC. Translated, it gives CASSPLLPPYNEQFF.

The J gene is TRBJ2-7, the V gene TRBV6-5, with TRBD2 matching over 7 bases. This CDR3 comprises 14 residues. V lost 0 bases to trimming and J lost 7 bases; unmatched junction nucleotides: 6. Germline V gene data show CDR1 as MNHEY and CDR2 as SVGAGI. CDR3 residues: CASSYSRMGGEQYF. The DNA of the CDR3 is TGTGCCAGCAGTTACTCGAGAATGGGGGGGGAGCAGTACTTC.

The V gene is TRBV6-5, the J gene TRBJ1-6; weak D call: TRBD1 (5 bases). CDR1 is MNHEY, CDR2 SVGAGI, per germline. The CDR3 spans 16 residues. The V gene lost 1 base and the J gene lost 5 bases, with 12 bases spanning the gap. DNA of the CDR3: TGTGCCAGCAGTTACTTGGGCAGGGCGAATAATTCACCCCTCCACTTT. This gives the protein CASSYLGRANNSPLHF.

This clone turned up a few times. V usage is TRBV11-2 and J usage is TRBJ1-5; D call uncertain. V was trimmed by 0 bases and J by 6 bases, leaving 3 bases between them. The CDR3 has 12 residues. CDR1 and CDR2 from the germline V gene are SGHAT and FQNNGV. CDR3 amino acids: CASSLEAQPQHF. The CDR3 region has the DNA TGTGCCAGCAGCTTAGAGGCTCAGCCCCAGCATTTT.

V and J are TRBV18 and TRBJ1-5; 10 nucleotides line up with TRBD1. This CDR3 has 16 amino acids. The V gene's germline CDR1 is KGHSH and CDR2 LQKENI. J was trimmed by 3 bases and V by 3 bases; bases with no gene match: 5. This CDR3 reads CASSPRDRGDNQPQHF. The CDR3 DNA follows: TGTGCCAGCTCACCCCGGGACAGGGGAGACAATCAGCCCCAGCATTTT. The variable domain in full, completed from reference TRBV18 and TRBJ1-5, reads NAGVMQNPRHLVRRRGQEARLRCSPMKGHSHVYWYRQLPEEGLKFMVYLQKENIIDESGMPKERFSAEFPKEGPSILRIQQVVRGDSAAYFCASSPRDRGDNQPQHFGDGTRLSIL.

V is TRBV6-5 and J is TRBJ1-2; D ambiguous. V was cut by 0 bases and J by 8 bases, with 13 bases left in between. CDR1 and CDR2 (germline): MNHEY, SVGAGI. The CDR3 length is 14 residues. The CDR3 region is CASSYSKGSGGYTF. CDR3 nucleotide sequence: TGTGCCAGCAGTTACTCGAAAGGGAGCGGAGGCTACACCTTC.

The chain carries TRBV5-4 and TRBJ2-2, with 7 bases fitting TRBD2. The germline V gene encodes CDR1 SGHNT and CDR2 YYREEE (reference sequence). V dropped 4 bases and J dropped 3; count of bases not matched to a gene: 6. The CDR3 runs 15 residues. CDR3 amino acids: CASSNPRGDTGELFF. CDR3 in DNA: TGTGCCAGCAGCAACCCTCGGGGGGACACCGGGGAGCTGTTTTTT.

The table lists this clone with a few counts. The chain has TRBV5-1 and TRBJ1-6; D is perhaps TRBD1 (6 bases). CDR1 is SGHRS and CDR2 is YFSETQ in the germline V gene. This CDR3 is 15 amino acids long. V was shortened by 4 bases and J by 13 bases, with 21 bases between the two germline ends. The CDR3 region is CASSQDSKSSSPLHF. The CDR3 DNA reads TGCGCCAGCAGCCAGGACAGCAAATCTAGTAGTCCCCTCCACTTT.

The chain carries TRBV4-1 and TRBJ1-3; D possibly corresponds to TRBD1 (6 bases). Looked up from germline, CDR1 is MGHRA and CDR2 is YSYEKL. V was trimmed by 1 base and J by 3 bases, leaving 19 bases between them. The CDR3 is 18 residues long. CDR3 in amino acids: CASSQGTGSLSYGNTIYF. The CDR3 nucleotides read TGCGCCAGCAGCCAAGGCACAGGGTCGTTGAGCTATGGAAACACCATATATTTT.

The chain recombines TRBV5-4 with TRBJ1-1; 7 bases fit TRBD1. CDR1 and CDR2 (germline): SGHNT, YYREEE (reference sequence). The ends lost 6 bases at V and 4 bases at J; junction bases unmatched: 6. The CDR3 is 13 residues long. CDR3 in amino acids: CASIKTGSTEAFF. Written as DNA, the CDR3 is TGTGCCAGCATAAAGACAGGGAGCACTGAAGCTTTCTTT. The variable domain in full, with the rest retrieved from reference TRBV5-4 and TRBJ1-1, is ETGVTQSPTHLIKTRGQQVTLRCSSQSGHNTVSWYQQALGQGPQFIFQYYREEENGRGNFPPRFSGLQFPNYSSELNVNALELDDSALYLCASIKTGSTEAFFGQGTRLTVV.

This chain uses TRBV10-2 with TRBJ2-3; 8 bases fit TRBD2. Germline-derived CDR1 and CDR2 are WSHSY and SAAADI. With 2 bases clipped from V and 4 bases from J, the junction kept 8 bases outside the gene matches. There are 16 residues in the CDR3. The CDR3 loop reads CASSEIPSGGPDTQYF. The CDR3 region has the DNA TGCGCCAGCAGTGAGATACCCAGCGGGGGACCAGATACGCAGTATTTT.

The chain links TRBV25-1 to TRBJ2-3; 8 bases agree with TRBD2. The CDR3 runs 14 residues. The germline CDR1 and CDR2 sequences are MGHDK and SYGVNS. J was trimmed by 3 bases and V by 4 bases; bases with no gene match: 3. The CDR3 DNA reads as TGTGCCAGCAGTGGGACTAGCCGGACAGATACGCAGTATTTT. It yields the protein CASSGTSRTDTQYF.

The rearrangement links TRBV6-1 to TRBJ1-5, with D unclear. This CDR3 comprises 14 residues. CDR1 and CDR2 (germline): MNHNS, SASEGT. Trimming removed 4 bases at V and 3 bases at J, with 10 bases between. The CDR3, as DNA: TGTGCCAGCAGTGGGTGGAGGAACAATCAGCCCCAGCATTTT. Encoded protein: CASSGWRNNQPQHF.

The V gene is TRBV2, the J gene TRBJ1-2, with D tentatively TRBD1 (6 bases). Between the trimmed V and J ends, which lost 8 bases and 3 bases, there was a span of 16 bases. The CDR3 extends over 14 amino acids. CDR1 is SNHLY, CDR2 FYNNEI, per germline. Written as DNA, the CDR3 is TGTGCCAGCGTCTCCTCAGGGGTCCACTATGGCTACACCTTC. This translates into CASVSSGVHYGYTF.

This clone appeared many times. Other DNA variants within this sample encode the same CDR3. As DNA, the CDR3 is TGTGCCAGTAGTATCGGGACAGGGTTGTACGAGCAGTACTTC. Protein sequence: CASSIGTGLYEQYF. The V call is TRBV19, the J call TRBJ2-7; the match to TRBD1 covers 9 bases. After removal of 3 bases from V and 4 bases from J, the junction contained 4 bases not matched to a gene. CDR3 length: 14 amino acids. The germline gives CDR1 LNHDA, CDR2 SQIVND (reference sequence).

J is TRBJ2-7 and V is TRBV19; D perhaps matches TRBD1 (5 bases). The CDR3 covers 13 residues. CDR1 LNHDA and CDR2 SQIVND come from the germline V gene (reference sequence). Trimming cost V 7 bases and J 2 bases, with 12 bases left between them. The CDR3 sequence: CASTAPGTYEQYF. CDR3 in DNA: TGTGCCAGTACCGCGCCAGGGACCTACGAGCAGTACTTC.

CDR3 loop: CASSGPGGNSYEQYF. The CDR3 DNA is TGTGCCAGCAGTGGCCCCGGGGGGAACTCCTACGAGCAGTACTTC. This chain joins TRBV6-1 and TRBJ2-7; 7 bases line up with TRBD2. CDR1 MNHNS and CDR2 SASEGT come from the germline V gene. The ends lost 4 bases at V and 0 bases at J; junction bases unmatched: 6. The CDR3 spans 15 residues.

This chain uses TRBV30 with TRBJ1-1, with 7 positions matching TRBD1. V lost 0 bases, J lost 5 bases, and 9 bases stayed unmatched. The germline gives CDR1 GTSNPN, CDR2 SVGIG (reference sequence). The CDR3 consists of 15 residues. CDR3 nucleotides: TGTGCCTGGAGTGTCAGACAGGGAATGAGGACTGAAGCTTTCTTT. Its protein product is CAWSVRQGMRTEAFF.

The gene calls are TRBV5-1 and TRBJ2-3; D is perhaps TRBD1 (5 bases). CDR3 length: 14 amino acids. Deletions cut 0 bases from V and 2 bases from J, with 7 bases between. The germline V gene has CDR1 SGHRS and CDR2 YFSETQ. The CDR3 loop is CASSLAGPTDTQYF. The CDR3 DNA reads TGCGCCAGCAGCTTGGCAGGGCCCACAGATACGCAGTATTTT.

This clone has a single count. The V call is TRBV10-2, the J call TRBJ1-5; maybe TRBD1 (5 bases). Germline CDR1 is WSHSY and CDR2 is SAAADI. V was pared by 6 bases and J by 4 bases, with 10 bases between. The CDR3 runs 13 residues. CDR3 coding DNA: TGCGCCAGCAGGGTCGGGGGGAATCAGCCCCAGCATTTT. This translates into CASRVGGNQPQHF.

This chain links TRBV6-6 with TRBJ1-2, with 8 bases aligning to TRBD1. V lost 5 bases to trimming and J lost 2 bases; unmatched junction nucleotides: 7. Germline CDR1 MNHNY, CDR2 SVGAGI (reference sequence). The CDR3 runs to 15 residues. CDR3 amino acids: CASSTVRDRNYGYTF. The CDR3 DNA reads TGTGCCAGCAGTACAGTCCGGGACAGGAACTATGGCTACACCTTC.

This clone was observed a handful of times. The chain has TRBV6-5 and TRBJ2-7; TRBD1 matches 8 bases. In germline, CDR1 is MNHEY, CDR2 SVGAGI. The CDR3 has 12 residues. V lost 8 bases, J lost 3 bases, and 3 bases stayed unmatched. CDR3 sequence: CASLGQGYEQYF. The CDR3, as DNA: TGTGCCAGCCTTGGACAGGGCTACGAGCAGTACTTC.

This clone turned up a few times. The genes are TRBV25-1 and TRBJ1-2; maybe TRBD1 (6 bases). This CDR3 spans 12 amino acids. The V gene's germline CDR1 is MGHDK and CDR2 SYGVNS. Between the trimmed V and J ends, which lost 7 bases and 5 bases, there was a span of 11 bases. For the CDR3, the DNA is TGTGCCAGCATCTCGGACAGTTATGGCTACACCTTC. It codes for CASISDSYGYTF.

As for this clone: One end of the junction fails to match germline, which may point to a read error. The CDR3 sequence is CASSLDDSNSYEQYF. The CDR3 nucleotides read TGTGCTAGCAGCTTAGATGACAGTAACTCCTACGAGCAGTACTTC. The rearrangement joins TRBV7-7 to TRBJ2-7, with a weak D call TRBD1 (5 bases). This CDR3 is built from 15 residues. CDR1 SSHAT and CDR2 FNYEAQ come from the germline V gene (reference sequence).

This CDR3 reads CASSPLLTGGMNTEAFF. CDR3 coding DNA: TGCGCCAGCAGCCCCCTACTCACAGGGGGGATGAACACTGAAGCTTTCTTT. The chain couples TRBV4-3 to TRBJ1-1, with 8 bases matching TRBD1. Germline V gene data show CDR1 as LGHNA and CDR2 as YSLEER. The CDR3 runs 17 residues. J gave up 0 bases and V 4 bases, and 10 bases lay outside the gene matches.

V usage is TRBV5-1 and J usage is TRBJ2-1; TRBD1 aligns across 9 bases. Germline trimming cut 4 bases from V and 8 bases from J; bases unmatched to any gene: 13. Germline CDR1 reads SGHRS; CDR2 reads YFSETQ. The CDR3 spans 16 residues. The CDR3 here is CASSAKPGTGSHEQFF. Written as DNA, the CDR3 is TGCGCCAGCAGCGCCAAACCCGGGACAGGGAGTCATGAGCAGTTCTTC.

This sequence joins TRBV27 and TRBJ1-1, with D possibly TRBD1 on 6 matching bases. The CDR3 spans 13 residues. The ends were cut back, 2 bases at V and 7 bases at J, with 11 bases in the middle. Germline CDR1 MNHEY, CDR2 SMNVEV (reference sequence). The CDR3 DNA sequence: TGTGCCAGCAGTTTAGGGGGCCGGAGTGAAGCTTTCTTT. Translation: CASSLGGRSEAFF.

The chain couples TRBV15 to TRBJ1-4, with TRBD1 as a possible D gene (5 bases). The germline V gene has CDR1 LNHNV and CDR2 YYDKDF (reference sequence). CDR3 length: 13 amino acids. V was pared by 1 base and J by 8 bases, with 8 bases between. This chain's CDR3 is CATSRGQGEKLFF. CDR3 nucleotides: TGTGCCACCAGCAGAGGCCAGGGCGAAAAACTGTTTTTT.

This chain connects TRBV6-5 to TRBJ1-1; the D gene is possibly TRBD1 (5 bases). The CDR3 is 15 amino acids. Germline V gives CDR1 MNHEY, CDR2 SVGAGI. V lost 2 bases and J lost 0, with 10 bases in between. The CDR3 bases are TGTGCCAGCAGTTACCATACAGGCATGAACACTGAAGCTTTCTTT. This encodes CASSYHTGMNTEAFF.

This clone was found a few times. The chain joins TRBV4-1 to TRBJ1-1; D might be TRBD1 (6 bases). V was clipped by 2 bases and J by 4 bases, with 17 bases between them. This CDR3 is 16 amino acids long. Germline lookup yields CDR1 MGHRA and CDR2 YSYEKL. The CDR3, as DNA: TGCGCCAGCAGCCAACTCCGGGCGGGGGCAGGCACTGAAGCTTTCTTT. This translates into CASSQLRAGAGTEAFF.